These T cell receptor beta chains were read from a single sample in a study of OX40 agonist ivuxolimab in advanced cancers. The data were produced by immunoSEQ multiplex PCR, yet TCRdb's version contains in-frame clones alone and is incomplete. The table includes almost 70,000 clones, 91% detected once. The specimen was CD4+ or CD8+ T cells sorted from blood, collected in a trial of the OX40 agonist ivuxolimab. All receptors derive from an adult with an advanced solid tumor such as melanoma, head and neck, liver or kidney cancer. CDR3s include the opening cysteine and the closing phenylalanine or tryptophan. Each record gives: V gene, clone size, D gene, J gene, CDR3 protein, CDR3 DNA. The D gene is left open where the match is weak. Clone size, where shown, is once, few, many, or a class for clones that have expanded.

v_call: TRBV14; clone_size: .; d_call: TRBD1; j_call: TRBJ1-2; cdr3_aa: CASSPDRDYGYTF; cdr3_nt: TGTGCCAGCAGCCCGGACAGGGACTATGGCTACACCTTC
v_call: TRBV19; clone_size: once; d_call: TRBD1; j_call: TRBJ1-1; cdr3_aa: CASSPRILTGGVTEAFF; cdr3_nt: TGTGCCAGTAGCCCCCGGATCCTAACAGGGGGCGTCACTGAAGCTTTCTTT
v_call: TRBV9; clone_size: .; d_call: .; j_call: TRBJ2-2; cdr3_aa: CASSVLQGTGELFF; cdr3_nt: TGTGCCAGCAGCGTACTACAGGGCACCGGGGAGCTGTTTTTT
v_call: TRBV19; clone_size: .; d_call: TRBD2; j_call: TRBJ2-3; cdr3_aa: CASSLREGWRDTQYF; cdr3_nt: TGTGCCAGTTCTCTTCGGGAGGGCTGGAGGGATACGCAGTATTTT
v_call: TRBV6-5; clone_size: .; d_call: .; j_call: TRBJ2-5; cdr3_aa: CASSQLGQLQETQYF; cdr3_nt: TGTGCCAGCAGTCAACTGGGACAACTCCAAGAGACCCAGTACTTC
v_call: TRBV19; clone_size: .; d_call: .; j_call: TRBJ2-5; cdr3_aa: CASSIEARFEETQYF; cdr3_nt: TGTGCCAGTAGTATAGAAGCCCGCTTTGAAGAGACCCAGTACTTC
v_call: TRBV27; clone_size: once; d_call: .; j_call: TRBJ2-3; cdr3_aa: CASRGHRPSTDTQYF; cdr3_nt: TGTGCCAGCAGAGGACACCGGCCTAGCACAGATACGCAGTATTTT
v_call: TRBV10-3; clone_size: .; d_call: .; j_call: TRBJ1-1; cdr3_aa: CAISEAGRMNTEAFF; cdr3_nt: TGTGCCATCAGTGAGGCTGGACGGATGAACACTGAAGCTTTCTTT
v_call: TRBV4-1; clone_size: .; d_call: TRBD1; j_call: TRBJ2-7; cdr3_aa: CASSQPSGTGIYEQYF; cdr3_nt: TGCGCCAGCAGCCAACCCTCCGGGACAGGGATCTACGAGCAGTACTTC
v_call: TRBV11-2; clone_size: .; d_call: TRBD2; j_call: TRBJ2-7; cdr3_aa: CASSKTASGLVNLEQYF; cdr3_nt: TGTGCCAGCAGCAAGACGGCTAGCGGCTTAGTAAATTTGGAGCAGTACTTC
v_call: TRBV5-1; clone_size: .; d_call: TRBD1; j_call: TRBJ1-1; cdr3_aa: CASSLGRDRAPEAFF; cdr3_nt: TGCGCCAGCAGCTTGGGACGGGACAGGGCCCCCGAAGCTTTCTTT
v_call: TRBV19; clone_size: once; d_call: TRBD1; j_call: TRBJ1-4; cdr3_aa: CASSTGTGGVGEKLFF; cdr3_nt: TGTGCCAGTAGTACGGGGACAGGGGGCGTTGGGGAAAAACTGTTTTTT
v_call: TRBV6-5; clone_size: .; d_call: .; j_call: TRBJ2-7; cdr3_aa: CASSYRNEQYF; cdr3_nt: TGTGCCAGCAGTTACCGGAACGAGCAGTACTTC
v_call: TRBV2; clone_size: once; d_call: TRBD1; j_call: TRBJ2-1; cdr3_aa: CASRARTGGNNEQFF; cdr3_nt: TGTGCCAGCAGGGCCCGGACAGGGGGCAACAATGAGCAGTTCTTC
v_call: TRBV5-4; clone_size: .; d_call: .; j_call: TRBJ1-3; cdr3_aa: CASSLDTAGNTIYF; cdr3_nt: TGTGCCAGCAGCTTGGACACAGCCGGAAACACCATATATTTT
v_call: TRBV19; clone_size: .; d_call: .; j_call: TRBJ1-2; cdr3_aa: CASSYRDNAYGYTF; cdr3_nt: TGTGCCAGTAGTTATCGGGACAACGCCTATGGCTACACCTTC
v_call: TRBV7-2; clone_size: .; d_call: .; j_call: TRBJ2-3; cdr3_aa: CASSLGGVGDTQYF; cdr3_nt: TGTGCCAGCAGCTTAGGGGGGGTTGGAGATACGCAGTATTTT
v_call: TRBV7-9; clone_size: .; d_call: .; j_call: TRBJ2-1; cdr3_aa: CASSLELERGEQFF; cdr3_nt: TGTGCCAGCAGCTTAGAGCTAGAAAGAGGTGAGCAGTTCTTC
v_call: TRBV4-1; clone_size: .; d_call: TRBD1; j_call: TRBJ2-3; cdr3_aa: CASSRASTGGGTDTQYF; cdr3_nt: TGCGCCAGCAGCCGAGCCTCGACAGGGGGCGGCACAGATACGCAGTATTTT
v_call: TRBV30; clone_size: .; d_call: .; j_call: TRBJ1-5; cdr3_aa: CAWSPVGGNQPQHF; cdr3_nt: TGTGCCTGGAGCCCAGTGGGGGGTAATCAGCCCCAGCATTTT
v_call: TRBV6-1; clone_size: .; d_call: .; j_call: TRBJ1-2; cdr3_aa: CASRQSGGYGYTF; cdr3_nt: TGTGCCAGCAGGCAGTCGGGGGGCTATGGCTACACCTTC
v_call: TRBV30; clone_size: .; d_call: .; j_call: TRBJ1-2; cdr3_aa: CAWSAVYGYTF; cdr3_nt: TGTGCCTGGAGTGCCGTCTATGGCTACACCTTC
v_call: TRBV18; clone_size: .; d_call: TRBD1; j_call: TRBJ1-4; cdr3_aa: CASSPGQIEKLFF; cdr3_nt: TGTGCCAGCTCACCGGGACAGATTGAAAAACTGTTTTTT
v_call: TRBV9; clone_size: few; d_call: TRBD2; j_call: TRBJ2-7; cdr3_aa: CASSVDLAGAEQYF; cdr3_nt: TGTGCCAGCAGCGTAGATTTAGCGGGGGCCGAGCAGTACTTC
v_call: TRBV5-1; clone_size: .; d_call: TRBD1; j_call: TRBJ2-1; cdr3_aa: CASSTTGTGIFF; cdr3_nt: TGCGCCAGCAGTACAACCGGGACAGGGATATTCTTC
v_call: TRBV7-3; clone_size: .; d_call: TRBD2; j_call: TRBJ2-1; cdr3_aa: CASSSAGLADYNEQFF; cdr3_nt: TGTGCCAGCAGCTCCGCGGGACTAGCGGATTACAATGAGCAGTTCTTC
v_call: TRBV5-4; clone_size: .; d_call: .; j_call: TRBJ2-1; cdr3_aa: CASSTTRYNEQFF; cdr3_nt: TGTGCCAGCAGCACAACAAGGTACAATGAGCAGTTCTTC
v_call: TRBV5-4; clone_size: .; d_call: TRBD1; j_call: TRBJ1-1; cdr3_aa: CASRRGTGKNTEAFF; cdr3_nt: TGTGCCAGCAGACGGGGGACAGGGAAGAACACTGAAGCTTTCTTT
v_call: TRBV6-5; clone_size: .; d_call: .; j_call: TRBJ2-7; cdr3_aa: CASRLVGAAYEQYF; cdr3_nt: TGTGCCAGCAGACTGGTGGGGGCGGCCTACGAGCAGTACTTC
v_call: TRBV30; clone_size: .; d_call: .; j_call: TRBJ1-1; cdr3_aa: CAWSLTGTAFEAFF; cdr3_nt: TGTGCCTGGAGCCTTACGGGGACCGCCTTTGAAGCTTTCTTT
v_call: TRBV27; clone_size: .; d_call: .; j_call: TRBJ1-6; cdr3_aa: CASSPQVNSPLHF; cdr3_nt: TGTGCCAGCAGCCCCCAGGTCAATTCACCCCTCCACTTT
v_call: TRBV6-6; clone_size: .; d_call: .; j_call: TRBJ2-7; cdr3_aa: CASSPPGLDEQYF; cdr3_nt: TGTGCCAGCAGTCCCCCCGGGCTAGACGAGCAGTACTTC
v_call: TRBV11-2; clone_size: .; d_call: .; j_call: TRBJ2-3; cdr3_aa: CASSLLLRTDTQYF; cdr3_nt: TGTGCCAGCAGCTTATTGCTCCGCACAGATACGCAGTATTTT
v_call: TRBV5-6; clone_size: .; d_call: .; j_call: TRBJ2-3; cdr3_aa: CASSLPSTDTQYF; cdr3_nt: TGTGCCAGCAGCTTGCCCAGCACAGATACGCAGTATTTT
v_call: TRBV19; clone_size: .; d_call: .; j_call: TRBJ2-7; cdr3_aa: CASSKRGTYEQYF; cdr3_nt: TGTGCCAGTAGTAAAAGGGGGACCTACGAGCAGTACTTC
v_call: TRBV5-1; clone_size: .; d_call: TRBD2; j_call: TRBJ2-3; cdr3_aa: CASSLYLAGVGDTQYF; cdr3_nt: TGCGCCAGCAGCTTGTATTTGGCGGGAGTTGGAGATACGCAGTATTTT
v_call: TRBV11-3; clone_size: .; d_call: .; j_call: TRBJ2-1; cdr3_aa: CASSSTTTPSLNEQFF; cdr3_nt: TGTGCCAGCAGCTCAACTACAACCCCGTCTCTTAATGAGCAGTTCTTC
v_call: TRBV4-1; clone_size: .; d_call: TRBD2; j_call: TRBJ2-5; cdr3_aa: CASSPAGLGKETQYF; cdr3_nt: TGCGCCAGCAGCCCAGCGGGACTGGGAAAAGAGACCCAGTACTTC
v_call: TRBV14; clone_size: .; d_call: TRBD2; j_call: TRBJ2-7; cdr3_aa: CASSRGTSGTAYEQYF; cdr3_nt: TGTGCCAGCAGCCGCGGAACTAGCGGGACGGCCTACGAGCAGTACTTC
v_call: TRBV6-6; clone_size: .; d_call: .; j_call: TRBJ2-3; cdr3_aa: CATRDTGTDTQYF; cdr3_nt: TGTGCCACCAGGGACACCGGCACAGATACGCAGTATTTT
v_call: TRBV5-6; clone_size: .; d_call: TRBD2; j_call: TRBJ2-2; cdr3_aa: CASSLAGGLTGELFF; cdr3_nt: TGTGCCAGCAGTCTAGCGGGAGGTCTCACCGGGGAGCTGTTTTTT
v_call: TRBV2; clone_size: once; d_call: TRBD1; j_call: TRBJ2-1; cdr3_aa: CASRGQGVAYNEQFF; cdr3_nt: TGTGCCAGCAGAGGCCAGGGGGTCGCGTACAATGAGCAGTTCTTC
v_call: TRBV7-2; clone_size: .; d_call: TRBD1; j_call: TRBJ2-7; cdr3_aa: CASSPTGTGYEQYF; cdr3_nt: TGTGCCAGCAGCCCGACAGGGACAGGTTACGAGCAGTACTTC
v_call: TRBV6-1; clone_size: .; d_call: TRBD1; j_call: TRBJ1-2; cdr3_aa: CASSGSGTGPYGYTF; cdr3_nt: TGTGCCAGCAGTGGTTCGGGGACAGGGCCCTATGGCTACACCTTC
v_call: TRBV5-8; clone_size: once; d_call: TRBD1; j_call: TRBJ1-5; cdr3_aa: CASSRQGLDNQPQHF; cdr3_nt: TGTGCCAGCAGCCGACAGGGGCTGGACAATCAGCCCCAGCATTTT
v_call: TRBV5-1; clone_size: .; d_call: .; j_call: TRBJ1-3; cdr3_aa: CASSLEGGSGNTIYF; cdr3_nt: TGCGCCAGCAGCTTGGAAGGGGGTTCTGGAAACACCATATATTTT
v_call: TRBV5-1; clone_size: once; d_call: .; j_call: TRBJ2-2; cdr3_aa: CASSLAGNTGELFF; cdr3_nt: TGCGCCAGCAGCTTGGCGGGGAACACCGGGGAGCTGTTTTTT
v_call: TRBV5-1; clone_size: .; d_call: .; j_call: TRBJ2-5; cdr3_aa: CASSRTGLPQETQYF; cdr3_nt: TGCGCCAGCAGTCGCACGGGACTTCCACAAGAGACCCAGTACTTC
v_call: TRBV5-1; clone_size: .; d_call: .; j_call: TRBJ1-4; cdr3_aa: CASSLQGEKLFF; cdr3_nt: TGCGCCAGCAGCTTACAGGGAGAAAAACTGTTTTTT
v_call: TRBV29-1; clone_size: once; d_call: TRBD1; j_call: TRBJ1-2; cdr3_aa: CSVATGERSGYTF; cdr3_nt: TGCAGCGTTGCGACAGGGGAGAGAAGTGGCTACACCTTC